The rows below give T cell receptor beta chains drawn from one sample of a study of shared T cell receptors in the human thymus. Measured with immunoSEQ multiplex PCR; TCRdb has only the in-frame clones, and not every one. The repertoire holds hundreds of thousands of clones, with roughly 90% as singletons. A further study also used this sample, focusing on human thymus T cells.

The sequencing input was thymocytes. Receptors originate from a boy in the first two years of life with a congenital heart defect. Each CDR3 is given without its conserved first and last residue. D genes are given only for firm matches.

CDR3aa | j_gene | v_gene | d_gene
ASSLKQGKGEKLF | TRBJ1-4 | TRBV27 | TRBD1
ASSIDPWREGNTGELF | TRBJ2-2 | TRBV19 | TRBD2
ASSHQRERSYEQY | TRBJ2-7 | TRBV14 | TRBD2
ASSLKGASAYEQY | TRBJ2-7 | TRBV27 | -
ASSGGQREPGDTQY | TRBJ2-3 | TRBV5-6 | TRBD2
ASSPRRAGTSLNEQF | TRBJ2-1 | TRBV7-4 | TRBD2
SVAPTGTGGTEQY | TRBJ2-7 | TRBV29-1 | TRBD1
ASSGGDYNYNEQF | TRBJ2-1 | TRBV2 | TRBD2
ASSGQPGETYEQY | TRBJ2-7 | TRBV6-1 | -
ASSLSSRNEKLF | TRBJ1-4 | TRBV27 | -
ASSFPTPVGHEQY | TRBJ2-7 | TRBV7-2 | -
ASSMTSGRLGTQY | TRBJ2-5 | TRBV27 | TRBD2
ATLTRGNGYT | TRBJ1-2 | TRBV27 | -
AWSRGLVSEQF | TRBJ2-1 | TRBV30 | TRBD2
ASSLAVDRPSYNEQF | TRBJ2-1 | TRBV5-1 | TRBD1
ASSQKGDRAAF | TRBJ1-1 | TRBV4-1 | TRBD1
ASSPFTGRRNEQF | TRBJ2-1 | TRBV18 | -
AIQGKACYEQY | TRBJ2-7 | TRBV28 | -
AWSRGQGVSGELF | TRBJ2-2 | TRBV30 | TRBD1
ASSSTQGIPSYEQY | TRBJ2-7 | TRBV5-4 | -
ASSRTSGSGNEQY | TRBJ2-7 | TRBV7-3 | TRBD2
ASSAQGPNEQF | TRBJ2-1 | TRBV11-3 | -
ASSYSGQGGNQPQH | TRBJ1-5 | TRBV6-5 | TRBD1
ASRGGEQY | TRBJ2-7 | TRBV2 | -
ASSTGTGGRQPQH | TRBJ1-5 | TRBV19 | TRBD1
ASSEGSGYGYT | TRBJ1-2 | TRBV2 | -
ASSLAVSYEQY | TRBJ2-7 | TRBV10-2 | TRBD2
ASSSNPSGHQETQY | TRBJ2-5 | TRBV11-2 | -
ASSTRANYGYT | TRBJ1-2 | TRBV19 | -
ASSPQGLQGDYEQY | TRBJ2-7 | TRBV7-3 | -